A selection of T cell receptor beta chains follows, all from one sample in a study of cytotoxic CD8 clonotypes in ibrutinib-treated CLL. Method: immunoSEQ multiplex PCR; TCRdb's copy keeps in-frame clones and lacks some. Of hundreds of thousands of clones detected, around four fifths appear once; the ten largest clones hold more than 6%. This sample comprised PBMCs, obtained before ibrutinib treatment. The receptors stem from a human donor with chronic lymphocytic leukemia. Each CDR3 is given with its conserved first and last residue. A D gene is named only where the DNA matches it firmly.

D gene: TRBD2; V gene: TRBV2; J gene: TRBJ2-3; CDR3 protein: CASSQTSMSDTQYF; CDR3 DNA: TGTGCCAGCAGTCAGACTAGCATGTCAGATACGCAGTATTTT
D gene: TRBD1; V gene: TRBV2; J gene: TRBJ2-7; CDR3 protein: CASSGDSGRSYEQYF; CDR3 DNA: TGTGCCAGCAGTGGGGACAGCGGTCGATCCTACGAGCAGTACTTC
D gene: .; V gene: TRBV4-3; J gene: TRBJ1-1; CDR3 protein: CASSQDRLGLGLNTEAFF; CDR3 DNA: TGCGCCAGCAGCCAAGATCGCCTGGGCCTAGGGTTGAACACTGAAGCTTTCTTT
D gene: .; V gene: TRBV7-2; J gene: TRBJ2-6; CDR3 protein: CASSLGFGANVLTF; CDR3 DNA: TGTGCCAGCAGCTTAGGTTTTGGGGCCAACGTCCTGACTTTC
D gene: .; V gene: TRBV10-3; J gene: TRBJ1-1; CDR3 protein: CAISEQGGAFF; CDR3 DNA: TGTGCCATCAGTGAACAGGGAGGAGCTTTCTTT
D gene: TRBD1; V gene: TRBV7-2; J gene: TRBJ1-3; CDR3 protein: CASSPGQPSGNTIYF; CDR3 DNA: TGTGCCAGCAGCCCGGGACAGCCATCTGGAAACACCATATATTTT
D gene: .; V gene: TRBV19; J gene: TRBJ1-2; CDR3 protein: CASSMRANYGYTF; CDR3 DNA: TGTGCCAGTAGTATGAGGGCTAACTATGGCTACACCTTC
D gene: TRBD1; V gene: TRBV6-5; J gene: TRBJ1-4; CDR3 protein: CASRFQGALNEKLFF; CDR3 DNA: TGTGCCAGCAGGTTCCAGGGGGCCTTGAATGAAAAACTGTTTTTT
D gene: TRBD2; V gene: TRBV7-8; J gene: TRBJ2-1; CDR3 protein: CASSQPSGSSYNEQFF; CDR3 DNA: TGTGCCAGCAGCCAACCAAGCGGGAGCTCCTACAATGAGCAGTTCTTC
D gene: .; V gene: TRBV4-3; J gene: TRBJ1-2; CDR3 protein: CASSQDFRAGGYTF; CDR3 DNA: TGCGCCAGCAGCCAAGATTTCCGGGCGGGAGGCTACACCTTC
D gene: .; V gene: TRBV5-6; J gene: TRBJ1-3; CDR3 protein: CASSQGTRSSGNTIYF; CDR3 DNA: TGTGCCAGCAGTCAGGGAACACGGAGCTCTGGAAACACCATATATTTT
D gene: TRBD1; V gene: TRBV10-3; J gene: TRBJ1-5; CDR3 protein: CAISESGTGEWPQHF; CDR3 DNA: TGTGCCATCAGTGAGTCAGGGACAGGGGAATGGCCCCAGCATTTT